This TCR beta chain is from a study of response to subunit inactivated influenza vaccine. From the RT-PCR reads, TCRdb called clonotypes with MiXCR, one entry per CDR3 protein. The sample holds about 780,000 distinct CDR3 sequences, under 20% seen once. Findings and limits, study-wide: Every seasonal influenza vaccination brings in few new T cells, the authors suggested.

A note on this clonotype: Its matching antigen is unknown.

The TCR sequence derives from a man aged 45 to 65 who received an inactivated influenza vaccine. Specimen: PBMCs from blood, collected 4 to 6 days after vaccination.

The CDR3 DNA is TGTGCCATCAGTGGAGGCAACGAGCAGTACTTC. As protein: CAISGGNEQYF. The V call is TRBV10-3, the J call TRBJ2-7; no firm D call. This CDR3 has 11 amino acids. Trimming cost V 4 bases and J 5 bases, with 6 bases left between them. CDR1 ENHRY and CDR2 SYGVKD come from the germline V gene.